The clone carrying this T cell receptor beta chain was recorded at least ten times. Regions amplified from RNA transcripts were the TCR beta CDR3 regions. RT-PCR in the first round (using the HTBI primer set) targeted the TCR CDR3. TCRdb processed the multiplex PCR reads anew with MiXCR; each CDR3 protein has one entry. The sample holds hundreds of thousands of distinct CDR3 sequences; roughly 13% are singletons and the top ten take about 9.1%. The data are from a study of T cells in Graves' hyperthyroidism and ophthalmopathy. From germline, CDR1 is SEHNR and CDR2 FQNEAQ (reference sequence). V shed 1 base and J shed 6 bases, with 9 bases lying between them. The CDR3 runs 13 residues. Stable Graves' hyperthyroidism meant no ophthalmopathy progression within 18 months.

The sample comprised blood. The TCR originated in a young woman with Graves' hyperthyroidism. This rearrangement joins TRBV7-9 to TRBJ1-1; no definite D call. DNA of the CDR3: TGTGCCAGCAGCTTAGAGGGTGGCGCTGAAGCTTTCTTT. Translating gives CASSLEGGAEAFF.